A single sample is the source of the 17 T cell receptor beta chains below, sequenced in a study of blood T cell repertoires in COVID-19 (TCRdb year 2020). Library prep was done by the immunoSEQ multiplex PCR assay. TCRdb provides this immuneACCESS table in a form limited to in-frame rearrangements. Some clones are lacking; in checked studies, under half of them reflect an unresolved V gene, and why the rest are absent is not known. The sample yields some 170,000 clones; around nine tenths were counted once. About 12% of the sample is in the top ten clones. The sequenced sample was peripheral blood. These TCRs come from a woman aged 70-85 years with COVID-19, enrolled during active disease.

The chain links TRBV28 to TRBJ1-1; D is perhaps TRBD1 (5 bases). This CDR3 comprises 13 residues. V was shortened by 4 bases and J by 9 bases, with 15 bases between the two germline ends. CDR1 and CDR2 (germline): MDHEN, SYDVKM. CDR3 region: CASSSSPGLKAFF. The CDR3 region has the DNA TGTGCCAGCAGTTCCTCCCCAGGGCTAAAAGCTTTCTTT.

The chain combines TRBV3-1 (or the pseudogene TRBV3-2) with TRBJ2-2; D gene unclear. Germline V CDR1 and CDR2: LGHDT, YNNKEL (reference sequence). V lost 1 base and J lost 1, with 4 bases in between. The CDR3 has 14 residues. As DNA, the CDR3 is TGTGCCAGCAGCCAAGTCGTGAACACCGGGGAGCTGTTTTTT. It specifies CASSQVVNTGELFF.

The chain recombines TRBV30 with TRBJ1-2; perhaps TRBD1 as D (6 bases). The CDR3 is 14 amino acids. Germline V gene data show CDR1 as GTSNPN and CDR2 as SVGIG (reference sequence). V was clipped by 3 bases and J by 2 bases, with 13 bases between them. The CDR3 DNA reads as TGTGCCTGGAGCGGGGATACAGGGAACTATGGCTACACCTTC. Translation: CAWSGDTGNYGYTF.

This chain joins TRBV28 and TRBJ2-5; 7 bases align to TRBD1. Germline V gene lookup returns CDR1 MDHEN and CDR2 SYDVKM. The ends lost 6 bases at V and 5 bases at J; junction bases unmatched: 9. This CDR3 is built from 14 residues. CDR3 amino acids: CASSTTTGMETQYF. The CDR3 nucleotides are TGTGCCAGCAGCACTACGACAGGGATGGAGACCCAGTACTTC.

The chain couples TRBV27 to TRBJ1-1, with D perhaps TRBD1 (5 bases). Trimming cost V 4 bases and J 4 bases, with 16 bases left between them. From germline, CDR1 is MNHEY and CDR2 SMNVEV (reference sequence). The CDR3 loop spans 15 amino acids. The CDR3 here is CASSSFGLGGTEAFF. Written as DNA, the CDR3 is TGTGCCAGCAGTTCCTTCGGGTTGGGGGGCACTGAAGCTTTCTTT.

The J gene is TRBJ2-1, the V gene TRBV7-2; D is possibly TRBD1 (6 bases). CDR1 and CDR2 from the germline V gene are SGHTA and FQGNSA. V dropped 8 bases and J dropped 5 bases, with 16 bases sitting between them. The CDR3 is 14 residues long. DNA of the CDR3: TGTGCCAGCGGCGAACGGACAGAGAACAATGAGCAGTTCTTC. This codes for CASGERTENNEQFF.

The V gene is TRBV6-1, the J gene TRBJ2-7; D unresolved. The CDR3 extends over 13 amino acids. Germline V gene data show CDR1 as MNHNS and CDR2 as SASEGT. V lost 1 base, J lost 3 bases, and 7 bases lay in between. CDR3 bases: TGTGCCAGCAGTGAAGTGGGCAACTACGAGCAGTACTTC. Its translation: CASSEVGNYEQYF.

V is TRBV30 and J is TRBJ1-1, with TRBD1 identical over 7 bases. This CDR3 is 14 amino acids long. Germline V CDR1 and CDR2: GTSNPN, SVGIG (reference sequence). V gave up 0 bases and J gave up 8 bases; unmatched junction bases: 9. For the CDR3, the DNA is TGTGCCTGGAGTGTGACAGGGATAATTAGCGAAGCTTTCTTT. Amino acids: CAWSVTGIISEAFF.

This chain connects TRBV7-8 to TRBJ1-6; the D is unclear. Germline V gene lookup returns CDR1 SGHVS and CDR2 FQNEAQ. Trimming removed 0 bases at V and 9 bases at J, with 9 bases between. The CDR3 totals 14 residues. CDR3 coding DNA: TGTGCCAGCAGCTTAGCGCAGGAAAGTTCACCCCTCCACTTT. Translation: CASSLAQESSPLHF.

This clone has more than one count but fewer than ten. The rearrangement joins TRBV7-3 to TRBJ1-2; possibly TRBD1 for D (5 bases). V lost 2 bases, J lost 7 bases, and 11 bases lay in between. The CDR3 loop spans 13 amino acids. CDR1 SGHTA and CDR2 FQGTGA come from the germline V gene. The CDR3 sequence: CASSLGGSSGYTF. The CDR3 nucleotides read TGTGCCAGCAGCTTAGGGGGGAGTAGTGGCTACACCTTC.

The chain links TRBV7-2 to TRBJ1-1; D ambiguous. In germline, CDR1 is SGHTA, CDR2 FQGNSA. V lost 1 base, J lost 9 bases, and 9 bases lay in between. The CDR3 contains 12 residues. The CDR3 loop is CASSLDTIKAFF. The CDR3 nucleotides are TGTGCCAGCAGCTTAGACACCATAAAAGCTTTCTTT. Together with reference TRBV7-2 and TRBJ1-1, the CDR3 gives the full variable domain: GAGVSQSPSNKVTEKGKDVELRCDPISGHTALYWYRQSLGQGLEFLIYFQGNSAPDKSGLPSDRFSAERTGGSVSTLTIQRTQQEDSAVYLCASSLDTIKAFFGQGTRLTVV.

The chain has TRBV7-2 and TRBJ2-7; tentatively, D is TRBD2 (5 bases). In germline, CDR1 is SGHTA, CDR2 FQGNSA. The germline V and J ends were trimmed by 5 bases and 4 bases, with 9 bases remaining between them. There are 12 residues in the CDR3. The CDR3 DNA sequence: TGTGCCAGCAGCCGGCCGGGATACGAGCAGTACTTC. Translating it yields CASSRPGYEQYF.

The CDR3 DNA is TGTGCCAGCAGCCAAGTGAGACAGGGGGCCAGGGATGAGCAGTTCTTC. Protein product: CASSQVRQGARDEQFF. V and J are TRBV25-1 and TRBJ2-1; 10 bases match TRBD1. This CDR3 spans 16 amino acids. Germline loops: CDR1 MGHDK, CDR2 SYGVNS. V shed 6 bases and J 8 bases; nucleotides not matched to a gene: 13.

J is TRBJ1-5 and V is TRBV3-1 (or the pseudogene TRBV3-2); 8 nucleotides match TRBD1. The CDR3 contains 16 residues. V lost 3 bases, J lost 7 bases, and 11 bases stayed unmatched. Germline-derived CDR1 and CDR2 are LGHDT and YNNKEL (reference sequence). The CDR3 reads CASSQDPGGAGQPQHF. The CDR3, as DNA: TGTGCCAGCAGCCAGGACCCAGGGGGCGCCGGGCAGCCCCAGCATTTT.

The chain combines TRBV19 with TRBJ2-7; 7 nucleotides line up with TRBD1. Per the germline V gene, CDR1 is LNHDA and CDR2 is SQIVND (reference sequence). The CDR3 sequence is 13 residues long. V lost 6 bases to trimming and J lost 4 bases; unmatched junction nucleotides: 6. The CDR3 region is CASSPGQTYEQYF. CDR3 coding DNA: TGTGCCAGTAGCCCGGGACAGACTTACGAGCAGTACTTC.

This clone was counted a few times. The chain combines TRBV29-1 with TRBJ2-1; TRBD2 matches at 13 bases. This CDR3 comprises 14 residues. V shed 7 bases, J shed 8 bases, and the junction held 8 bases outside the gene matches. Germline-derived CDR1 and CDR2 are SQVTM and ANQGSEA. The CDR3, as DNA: TGCAGCGGGATAGGACTAGCGGGAGTCCATGAGCAGTTCTTC. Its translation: CSGIGLAGVHEQFF.

This chain's CDR3 is CASSLPGNTEAFF. The CDR3 DNA follows: TGTGCCAGCAGCCTTCCGGGGAACACTGAAGCTTTCTTT. This chain joins TRBV11-2 and TRBJ1-1; D not resolved. Trimming shortened V by 5 bases and J by 1 base, and 8 bases separated the two germline ends. Germline CDR1 and CDR2: SGHAT and FQNNGV. CDR3 size: 13 residues.